A single sample gave rise to the 12 T cell receptor beta chains below, sequenced in a study of blood T cell repertoires in COVID-19. The assay was immunoSEQ multiplex PCR, and TCRdb's table has in-frame clones only and misses some. Seen here are approximately 77,000 clones, less than 85% observed once, and the top ten hold around 4.7%. The source material was peripheral blood. Every receptor here comes from a woman between 70 and 85 years old with acute or convalescent COVID-19.

The J gene is TRBJ1-2, the V gene TRBV19, with 11 bases that match TRBD1. Per the germline V gene, CDR1 is LNHDA and CDR2 is SQIVND (reference sequence). The V segment lost 3 bases and the J segment 7 bases; nucleotides outside the gene matches: 10. The CDR3 spans 16 residues. The DNA for the CDR3 is TGTGCCAGTAGTATTTACCACGGACAGGGGGCGGCTGGCTACACCTTC. It specifies CASSIYHGQGAAGYTF.

As concerns this clone: One junction end does not reproduce the germline sequence, and a read error may be involved. The chain carries TRBV18 and TRBJ1-2, with D unresolved. The CDR3 is made up of 16 amino acids. The germline CDR1 and CDR2 sequences are KGHSH and LQKENI. This chain's CDR3 is CASSPPRTDLIYGYTF. CDR3 DNA sequence: TGTGCCAGCTCCCCACCGAGGACGGACTTAATCTATGGCTACACCTTC.

V usage is TRBV5-4 and J usage is TRBJ2-7; maybe TRBD2 (5 bases). Germline CDR1 and CDR2: SGHNT and YYREEE (reference sequence). With 2 bases removed from V and 2 bases from J, the gap between germline ends came to 8 bases. The CDR3 length is 13 residues. The CDR3 coding sequence is TGTGCCAGCAGCTTTGTCGGGACCTACGAGCAGTACTTC. Encoded protein: CASSFVGTYEQYF.

This clone was seen only a few times. This chain joins TRBV18 and TRBJ2-3; D uncertain. Germline V lookup: CDR1 KGHSH, CDR2 LQKENI. This CDR3 has 12 residues. Trimming shortened V by 2 bases and J by 4 bases, and 4 bases separated the two germline ends. CDR3: CASSPYPDTQYF. The CDR3 coding sequence is TGTGCCAGCTCACCATATCCAGATACGCAGTATTTT.

This chain links TRBV19 with TRBJ2-6; D remains ambiguous. Trimming took off 8 bases at V and 0 bases at J, with 20 bases between the two ends. This CDR3 spans 18 amino acids. Germline V lookup: CDR1 LNHDA, CDR2 SQIVND (reference sequence). CDR3 protein: CASGPAHRVPSGANVLTF. The CDR3 nucleotides read TGTGCCAGTGGCCCCGCTCACAGAGTGCCCTCTGGGGCCAACGTCCTGACTTTC.

This clone was seen only once. The chain recombines TRBV5-6 with TRBJ1-2; TRBD1 aligns across 11 bases. The junction had 2 bases not matched to a gene; V was cut back by 4 bases and J by 0 bases. The CDR3 extends over 15 amino acids. CDR1 SGHDT and CDR2 YYEEEE come from the germline V gene. CDR3 amino acids: CASSRGQGANYGYTF. The CDR3 DNA follows: TGTGCCAGCAGCCGGGGACAGGGGGCTAACTATGGCTACACCTTC. Looking up the rest from reference TRBV5-6 and TRBJ1-2 gives the full variable domain: DAGVTQSPTHLIKTRGQQVTLRCSPKSGHDTVSWYQQALGQGPQFIFQYYEEEERQRGNFPDRFSGHQFPNYSSELNVNALLLGDSALYLCASSRGQGANYGYTFGSGTRLTVV.

The gene calls are TRBV11-2 and TRBJ1-5; D gene ambiguous. V dropped 0 bases and J dropped 7 bases, with 7 bases sitting between them. Germline lookup yields CDR1 SGHAT and CDR2 FQNNGV. The CDR3 has 13 amino acids. The CDR3 region has the DNA TGTGCCAGCAGCTTAGAGAGAGGCCAGCCCCAGCATTTT. Protein sequence: CASSLERGQPQHF. Drawing the rest from reference TRBV11-2 and TRBJ1-5, the complete variable domain is EAGVAQSPRYKIIEKRQSVAFWCNPISGHATLYWYQQILGQGPKLLIQFQNNGVVDDSQLPKDRFSAERLKGVDSTLKIQPAKLEDSAVYLCASSLERGQPQHFGDGTRLSIL.

V and J are TRBV21-1 and TRBJ1-6; the D call in the table, TRBD1, was not verified against the DNA. TRBV21-1 is labeled a pseudogene. The CDR3 contains 15 residues. CDR3: CASSGHIHHNSPLHF. CDR3 in DNA: TGTGCCAGCAGTGGACACATACATCATAATTCACCCCTCCACTTT.

This clone showed up just a few times. The chain carries TRBV5-1 and TRBJ1-2, with D possibly matching TRBD1 (5 bases). Germline V gene lookup returns CDR1 SGHRS and CDR2 YFSETQ. The CDR3 consists of 15 residues. V was trimmed by 2 bases and J by 2 bases, leaving 13 bases between them. This CDR3 reads CASSLNVGGNYGYTF. CDR3 bases: TGCGCCAGCAGCTTAAACGTCGGGGGGAACTATGGCTACACCTTC.

The chain combines TRBV6-5 with TRBJ1-1, with TRBD1 as a possible D gene (5 bases). Per germline, CDR1 MNHEY and CDR2 SVGAGI. V was cut by 5 bases and J by 6 bases, with 19 bases left in between. The CDR3 length is 15 residues. The CDR3 DNA sequence: TGTGCCAGCAGTACCGCCCGGGGGAGTCGGCCTGAAGCTTTCTTT. Its translation: CASSTARGSRPEAFF.

The chain joins TRBV4-1 to TRBJ1-5; D uncertain. The length of the CDR3 is 16 residues. Germline CDR1 and CDR2: MGHRA and YSYEKL. Trimming took off 4 bases at V and 5 bases at J, with 18 bases between the two ends. Written as DNA, the CDR3 is TGCGCCAGCAGCCTACGCTTAGTAGAGAGGGATCAGCCCCAGCATTTT. Protein product: CASSLRLVERDQPQHF.

V is TRBV6-5 and J is TRBJ1-5; D unresolved. V was cut by 6 bases and J by 3 bases, with 9 bases left in between. CDR3 length: 13 amino acids. Germline V gene sequence: CDR1 MNHEY, CDR2 SVGAGI. The DNA for the CDR3 is TGTGCCAGCAGCGGGAGCCACAATCAGCCCCAGCATTTT. Amino acid sequence: CASSGSHNQPQHF.